A single sample is the source of the 6 T cell receptor beta chains below, sequenced in a study of post-analysis software for immune sequencing data (dated by TCRdb to the mid-2010s). Results and caveats for the whole study, not just this receptor: Significantly higher frequencies in patients than in controls were found for about five TRBV segments, including TRBV5-6, TRBV5-1 and TRBV20-1.

The library was prepared using PCR. The sample was run on an Illumina HiSeq 2500. Unique molecular identifiers were incorporated into TCR beta cDNA libraries to reduce PCR and sequencing biases. The public sequencing data were trimmed at Q25 with fastp and processed into clonotypes with MiXCR by TCRdb, which kept only in-frame beta chains. Identical CDR3 proteins give one entry, which carries the most common genes and DNA. The sample table records hundreds of thousands of distinct CDR3 sequences; 59% of these occur just once. Jointly, the top ten make up roughly 12% of the sample. Their recognized antigens are unknown. The sample taken for sequencing was blood. The source of these receptors is a girl aged 2 to 9 with multiple sclerosis.

Here the CDR3 DNA reads TGTGCCTGGAGTGTACCGACTTACAGGGGACGCAGACATGGCTACACCTTC. Residues: CAWSVPTYRGRRHGYTF. The chain employs TRBV30 and TRBJ1-2; 7 positions match TRBD1. CDR3 length: 17 residues. Germline lookup yields CDR1 GTSNPN and CDR2 SVGIG (reference sequence). The ends lost 0 bases at V and 6 bases at J; junction bases unmatched: 16.

This chain uses TRBV20-1 with TRBJ2-3; the D gene is possibly TRBD2 (5 bases). The germline V gene has CDR1 DFQATT and CDR2 SNEGSKA (reference sequence). Trimming shortened V by 0 bases and J by 4 bases, and 11 bases separated the two germline ends. The CDR3 has 14 amino acids. CDR3 in DNA: TGCAGTGCTAGAGACTTAACGGGGTCAGATACGCAGTATTTT. Its protein product is CSARDLTGSDTQYF.

This clonotype was counted only a few times. This sequence joins TRBV20-1 and TRBJ2-1; tentative D call: TRBD2 (5 bases). Germline V gene data show CDR1 as DFQATT and CDR2 as SNEGSKA (reference sequence). The CDR3 totals 14 residues. V was cut by 2 bases and J by 4 bases, with 12 bases left in between. The CDR3 is CSARRGPDYNEQFF. The CDR3 coding sequence is TGCAGTGCTAGACGAGGGCCGGATTACAATGAGCAGTTCTTC.

This clonotype was observed a few times. The genes are TRBV29-1 and TRBJ2-1, with D perhaps being TRBD1 or TRBD2 (5 bases each). Germline values: CDR1 SQVTM, CDR2 ANQGSEA. The CDR3 has 14 amino acids. Trimming shortened V by 4 bases and J by 3 bases, and 13 bases separated the two germline ends. In DNA form, the CDR3 reads TGCAGCGTTGCTCCTCGGGGCGACTACAATGAGCAGTTCTTC. Protein: CSVAPRGDYNEQFF.

The rearrangement uses TRBV10-3 and TRBJ1-6, with 10 bases matching TRBD1. J was trimmed by 8 bases and V by 8 bases; bases with no gene match: 9. Germline CDR1 reads ENHRY; CDR2 reads SYGVKD. This CDR3 spans 15 amino acids. CDR3 loop: CAIGFTGTGDSPLHF. As DNA, the CDR3 is TGTGCCATCGGCTTCACCGGGACAGGGGATTCACCCCTCCACTTT.

V usage is TRBV6-2 or TRBV6-3 and J usage is TRBJ1-1; D is unresolved. CDR3 length: 14 residues. V gave up 5 bases and J gave up 1 base, with 11 bases separating them. The germline V gene encodes CDR1 MNHEY and CDR2 SVGEGT. CDR3 bases: TGTGCCAGCAGTGTAGACGGATCGAACACTGAAGCTTTCTTT. It translates to CASSVDGSNTEAFF.